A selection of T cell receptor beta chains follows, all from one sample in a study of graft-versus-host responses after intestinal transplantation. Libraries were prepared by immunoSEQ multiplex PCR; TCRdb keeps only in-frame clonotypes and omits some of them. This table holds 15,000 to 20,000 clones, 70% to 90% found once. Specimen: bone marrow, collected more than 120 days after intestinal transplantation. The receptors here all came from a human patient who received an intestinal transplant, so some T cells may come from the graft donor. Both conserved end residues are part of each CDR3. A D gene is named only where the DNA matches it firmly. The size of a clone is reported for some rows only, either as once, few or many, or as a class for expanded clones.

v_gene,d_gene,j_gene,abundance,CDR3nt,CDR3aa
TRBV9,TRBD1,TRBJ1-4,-,TGTGCCAGCAGCGTTACAGCCGGGACAGGGACTCTAGAGAGTAATGAAAAACTGTTTTTT,CASSVTAGTGTLESNEKLFF
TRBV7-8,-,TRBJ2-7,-,TGTGCCAGCAGCAAAAAGACGACGACCTACGAGCAGTACTTC,CASSKKTTTYEQYF
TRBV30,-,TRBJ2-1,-,TGTGCCTTACTCGGGGGAGGCTTATCCTACAATGAGCAGTTCTTC,CALLGGGLSYNEQFF
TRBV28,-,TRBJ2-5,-,TGTGCCAGCTTTTTTCGGGAGACCCAGTACTTC,CASFFRETQYF
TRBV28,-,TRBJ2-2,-,TGTGCCAGCAGTTTAACTGGGGAGCTGTTTTTT,CASSLTGELFF
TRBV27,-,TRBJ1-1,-,TGTGCCAGCAGTGGGGCGGGGGAGTGGACTGAAGCTTTCTTT,CASSGAGEWTEAFF
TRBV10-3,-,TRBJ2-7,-,TGTGCCATCAGGGGTTCCTACGAGCAGTACTTC,CAIRGSYEQYF
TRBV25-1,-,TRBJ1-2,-,TGTGCCAGCACCCTATCGGGACAATTGGGCTACACCTTC,CASTLSGQLGYTF
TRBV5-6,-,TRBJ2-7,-,TGTGCCAGCAGCTTGGTTGGATCGACATACGAGCAGTACTTC,CASSLVGSTYEQYF
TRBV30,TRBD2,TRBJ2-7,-,TGTGCCTGGACCGTGTACATGGGACTAGCTCGGCCCGAGCAGTACTTC,CAWTVYMGLARPEQYF
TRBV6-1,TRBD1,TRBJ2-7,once,TGTGCCAGCAGTGAAGCTGGGGGACAGTTCTACGAGCAGTACTTC,CASSEAGGQFYEQYF
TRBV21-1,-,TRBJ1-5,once,TGTGCCAGCAGCAAAGACAGCCGATATAGCAATCAGCCCCAGCATTTT,CASSKDSRYSNQPQHF
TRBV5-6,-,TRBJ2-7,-,TGTGCCAGCAGCATTGCCTACTCCTACGAGCAGTACTTC,CASSIAYSYEQYF
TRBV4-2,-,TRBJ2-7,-,TGTGCCAGCAGCCAAGAATTGGGGGAACTTGACGGGCAGTACTTC,CASSQELGELDGQYF
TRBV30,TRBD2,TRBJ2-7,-,TGTGCCTGGAGTGTACTAGCGGGAGGCGAGCAGTACTTC,CAWSVLAGGEQYF
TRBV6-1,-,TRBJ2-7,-,TGTGCCAGCAGTGCTACTAGCAATTTGGTCGAGCAGTACTTC,CASSATSNLVEQYF
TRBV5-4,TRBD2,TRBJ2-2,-,TGTGCCAGCAGCTTGGGGGCTAGCGGGAGCACCGGGGAGCTGTTTTTT,CASSLGASGSTGELFF
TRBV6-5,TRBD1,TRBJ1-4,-,TGTGCCAGCAGTTACGGGACAGGGTTTGAAAAACTGTTTTTT,CASSYGTGFEKLFF
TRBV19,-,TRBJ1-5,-,TGTGCCAGTACCCCAAGGACGGGTTATAGCAATCAGCCCCAGCATTTT,CASTPRTGYSNQPQHF
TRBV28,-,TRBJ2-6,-,TGTGCCAGCAACCGTTACCCCTCTGGGGCCAACGTCCTGACTTTC,CASNRYPSGANVLTF
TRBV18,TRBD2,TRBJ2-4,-,TGTGCCAGCTCACCAGGGACTAGCGATAAAAACATTCAGTACTTC,CASSPGTSDKNIQYF
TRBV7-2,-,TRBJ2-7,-,TGTGCCAGCAGCTTCCTCGGCCCCTACAACGAGCAGTACTTC,CASSFLGPYNEQYF
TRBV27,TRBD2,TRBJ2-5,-,TGTGCCAGCAGTTCTGCGGGAGGCGGCGGGGAGACCCAGTACTTC,CASSSAGGGGETQYF
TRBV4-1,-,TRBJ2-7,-,TGCACCAGCAGCCACACGGGAGTGTTTGACGAGCAGTACTTC,CTSSHTGVFDEQYF
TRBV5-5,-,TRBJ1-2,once,TGTGCCAGCAGCTCAGACAGCAGGGGCGGCTACACCTTC,CASSSDSRGGYTF
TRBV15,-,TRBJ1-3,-,TGTGCCACCAGCCAGGGATCGGCGGGGAACGGAAACACCATATATTTT,CATSQGSAGNGNTIYF
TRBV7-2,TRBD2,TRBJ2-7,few,TGTGCCAGCACCCGAGGCGGGAGCTCCTACGAGCAGTACTTC,CASTRGGSSYEQYF
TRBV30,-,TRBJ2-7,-,TGTGCCTGGAGTACTGGGGCATTCGAGCAGTACTTC,CAWSTGAFEQYF
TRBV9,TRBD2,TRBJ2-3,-,TGTGCCAGCAGCGTAGAAGGTAGCGGGAGGGTAGATACGCAGTATTTT,CASSVEGSGRVDTQYF
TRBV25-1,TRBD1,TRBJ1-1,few,TGTGCCAGCAGTGCCGGGACAGGGTGGGAAGCTTTCTTT,CASSAGTGWEAFF
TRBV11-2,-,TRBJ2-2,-,TGTGCCAGCAGCCGAGGGACGGGGGGCGCCGGGGAGCTGTTTTTT,CASSRGTGGAGELFF